This T cell receptor beta chain was recorded in a study of CD8 T cells in Susac syndrome. General observations from the study: As acknowledged by the study, its TCR sequencing and HLA analysis included a relatively small number of individuals.

CD8+ and CD4+ T cells were negatively isolated; TEMRA cells were FACS-enriched. Germline loops: CDR1 DFQATT, CDR2 SNEGSKA (reference sequence). This CDR3 region has 14 residues. Trimming at V came to 5 bases and at J to 5 bases, leaving 7 bases not matched to a gene. Turning to this clonotype: Antigen: not known.

RNA amounts of about 0.5 to 1 ug underwent reverse transcription with random hexamers. An immunoSEQ multiplex PCR generated amplified TCR beta CDR3 products spanning 54 Vbeta and 13 Jbeta. TCRdb re-analysed the immunoSEQ multiplex PCR reads in MiXCR, keeping a single row per CDR3 protein. The sample includes around 130,000 distinct CDR3 sequences, under 96% of them seen just once. The sequencing input was CD4+ T cells from PBMCs. The gene calls are TRBV20-1 and TRBJ1-2; 11 bases map to TRBD1. This clonotype was sampled from a human donor with Susac syndrome. CDR3 residues: CSASGQGAGYGYTF. DNA for the CDR3: TGCAGTGCTTCCGGACAGGGGGCGGGGTATGGCTACACCTTC.